This entry lists 7 T cell receptor beta chains sequenced from one sample in a study of blood T cell repertoires in COVID-19. The repertoire was sequenced with immunoSEQ multiplex PCR; TCRdb's copy has only in-frame clones and lacks some. The repertoire holds about 360,000 clones, with approximately 85% as singletons. The sequenced sample was PBMCs or T cells enriched from blood (not recorded which). These receptors came from a woman in her thirties or forties with acute COVID-19.

The chain joins TRBV5-1 to TRBJ2-4; D is perhaps TRBD1 (6 bases). The CDR3 consists of 14 residues. Germline V gene lookup returns CDR1 SGHRS and CDR2 YFSETQ. The germline V and J ends were trimmed by 0 bases and 7 bases, with 11 bases remaining between them. Here the CDR3 DNA reads TGCGCCAGCAGCTTGGTGGGCAGGGGTAACATTCAGTACTTC. It is translated as CASSLVGRGNIQYF.

The genes are TRBV29-1 and TRBJ2-5; 8 bases match TRBD1. Looked up from germline, CDR1 is SQVTM and CDR2 is ANQGSEA. V trimming: 7 bases; J trimming: 2 bases; junction bases outside the gene matches: 6. CDR3 length: 13 residues. The CDR3 DNA reads as TGCAGCGCCCTGGACAGGGTGCAAGAGACCCAGTACTTC. Protein sequence: CSALDRVQETQYF. Full variable domain (outside the CDR3, taken from reference TRBV29-1 and TRBJ2-5): SAVISQKPSRDICQRGTSLTIQCQVDSQVTMMFWYRQQPGQSLTLIATANQGSEATYESGFVIDKFPISRPNLTFSTLTVSNMSPEDSSIYLCSALDRVQETQYFGPGTRLLVL.

The chain combines TRBV12-3 or TRBV12-4 with TRBJ1-2; no clear D. The CDR3 contains 11 residues. Between the trimmed V and J ends, which lost 5 bases and 4 bases, there was a span of 5 bases. The CDR3 region is CASSEGYGYTF. CDR3 nucleotides: TGTGCCAGCAGTGAGGGCTATGGCTACACCTTC.

This clone appeared once. The J gene is TRBJ1-6, the V gene TRBV15; TRBD1 is a possible D gene (6 bases). The CDR3 spans 19 residues. The V end was cut by 2 bases, the J end by 8 bases, with 25 bases between. Per the germline V gene, CDR1 is LNHNV and CDR2 is YYDKDF (reference sequence). CDR3 coding DNA: TGTGCCACCAGCAGATATGTGGTTTGGGGGCCTGGAGAAGATTCACCCCTCCACTTT. Encoded protein: CATSRYVVWGPGEDSPLHF.

The chain has TRBV2 and TRBJ1-5, with 7 bases matching TRBD1. CDR1 and CDR2 from the germline V gene are SNHLY and FYNNEI. The V and J ends lost 5 bases and 6 bases, in that order; junction bases with no gene match: 7. CDR3 length equals 14 residues. DNA for the CDR3: TGTGCCAGCAGTCGACAGGGCAGCGGTCAGCCCCAGCATTTT. It encodes CASSRQGSGQPQHF. Looking up the rest from reference TRBV2 and TRBJ1-5 gives the full variable domain: EPEVTQTPSHQVTQMGQEVILRCVPISNHLYFYWYRQILGQKVEFLVSFYNNEISEKSEIFDDQFSVERPDGSNFTLKIRSTKLEDSAMYFCASSRQGSGQPQHFGDGTRLSIL.

The CDR3 DNA is TGTGCCAGTAGTATAGACAGGTCTGGCTATGGCTACACCTTC. This gives the protein CASSIDRSGYGYTF. The gene calls are TRBV19 and TRBJ1-2; D is uncertain. The CDR3 consists of 14 residues. Germline V gene sequence: CDR1 LNHDA, CDR2 SQIVND (reference sequence). V was cut by 0 bases and J by 4 bases, with 9 bases left in between.

For the CDR3, the DNA is TGCAGTGCTAGTCAGACAGGCGAATATGGCTACACCTTC. This encodes CSASQTGEYGYTF. This rearrangement joins TRBV20-1 to TRBJ1-2; D is perhaps TRBD1 (6 bases). CDR3 length: 13 amino acids. V gave up 3 bases and J gave up 5 bases, with 13 bases separating them. From germline, CDR1 is DFQATT and CDR2 SNEGSKA (reference sequence).